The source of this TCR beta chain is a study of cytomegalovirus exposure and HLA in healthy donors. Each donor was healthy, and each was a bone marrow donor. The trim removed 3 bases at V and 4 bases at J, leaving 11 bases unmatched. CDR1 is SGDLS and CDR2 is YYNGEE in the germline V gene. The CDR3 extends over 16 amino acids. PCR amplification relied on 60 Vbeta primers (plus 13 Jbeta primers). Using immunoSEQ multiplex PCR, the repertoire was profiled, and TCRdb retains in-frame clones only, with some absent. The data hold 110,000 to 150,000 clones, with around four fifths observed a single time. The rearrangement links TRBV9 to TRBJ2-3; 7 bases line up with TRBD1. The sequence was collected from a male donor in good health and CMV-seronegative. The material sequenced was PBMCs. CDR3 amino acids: CASSAMKTGMADTQYF. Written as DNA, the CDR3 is TGTGCCAGCAGCGCCATGAAGACAGGGATGGCAGATACGCAGTATTTT.